This T cell receptor (beta chain) appears in the sequencing data of a study of CD8+CD57+ T cells in acquired aplastic anemia. After removal of 4 bases from V and 8 bases from J, the junction contained 11 bases not matched to a gene. The CDR3 is 15 residues long. CDR1 and CDR2 (germline): SGHTS, YDEGEE. This clonotype was recorded at least ten times. Genomic DNA templated the TCR beta VDJ and CDR3 profiling. Using its own MiXCR run on the reads, TCRdb lists one record per CDR3 protein. The sample includes roughly 300,000 distinct CDR3 sequences, 56% of them seen just once. Sequenced material: sorted CD4+, CD8+, or CD8+CD57+ T cells (not recorded which) from PBMCs. The sequence came from a human donor with severe aplastic anemia or a healthy control (not recorded which). The gene calls are TRBV5-8 and TRBJ2-1; 8 nucleotides align to TRBD2. The CDR3 bases are TGTGCCAGCAGCGTCCTTGGCGGGGGGAGGGATGAGCAGTTCTTC. Translation: CASSVLGGGRDEQFF.